This note documents a single T cell receptor beta chain sequence. This clone's antigen is unknown. Base-call qualities are not available, and no considerably larger clone is one nucleotide away. The CDR3 starts with the cysteine, ends with the phenylalanine, and has 14 residues. CDR3 DNA is the only sequence kept; it has 42 bases, read in frame from the first base. V and J are trimmed by 4 bases and 5 bases, and the gene matches miss 5 bases of the junction. CDR1 and CDR2 were assigned from the germline V gene as SGHAT and FQNNGV. This sample was included in a study of cytomegalovirus exposure and HLA in healthy donors (dated by TCRdb to the late 2010s). Context from the whole study: According to an earlier analysis of around 600 of the donors, 150 million to 200 million T cells yielded 95 million to 140 million unique TCR beta sequences and more than 250 Gb of sequence data. An earlier analysis of some 600 of the donors applied high-throughput TCR beta sequencing to assess whether each TCR beta V gene segment acted as functional or pseudogenic. The number of donors typed differed by locus, with about 629-630 for A, B, C, DRB1 and DQB1, roughly 520 for DQA1, 600 to 610 for DPA1, and approximately 470 for DPB1. Donor age, sex, ethnicity and CMV serostatus were compiled alongside the repertoire data. Of the roughly 400 genotyped donors, around 81% fell in the genetic ancestry cluster associated with self-reported Caucasian donors. To study patterns of TCR occurrence, a later analysis re-analyzed previously published TCR beta repertoires from several hundred donors and added high-resolution HLA genotyping. Four to six DR-DQ haplotypes were handled as single units for association and clustering, since linkage in the cohort was strong. Besides the first cohort of hundreds of subjects, a separate validation cohort made up of 90 to 150 different subjects was used. Roughly 300 gigabases of sequencing data and approximately 93 million unique TCR sequences were included in an early release covering several hundred HLA-typed donors. The later analysis used no new phenotypic data to find candidate immune exposures, relying instead on TCR beta sequences and their occurrence across donors. Across about 370 genotyped donors of the cohort, an average of approximately 220,000 unique TCR beta nucleotide sequences per donor were sequenced, and roughly 18% of those sequences were non-productive. The study used immunosequencing to profile the T cell repertoires of 666 subjects and linked those repertoires to cytomegalovirus serostatus. The study combined high-throughput TCR immunosequencing, statistical association of individual TCRs with disease status, and machine learning to predict cytomegalovirus infection status. Every discovery cohort repertoire had been produced on one sequencing platform. A later genetic analysis took genome-wide SNP genotypes for about three fifths of the roughly 700 donors and used that subset as a discovery cohort. The study was designed to test whether signatures of past pathogen exposure could be identified by cataloging public T cell receptors. HLA typing included class I and class II loci at four-digit resolution. Study-wide conclusions, independent of this receptor: V-gene and J-gene trimming of TCR beta chains was associated with a missense DCLRE1C variant in a later genetic analysis, and the association was replicated in an independent cohort. A cluster of highly shared sequence variants was judged likely to represent a technical artifact of the sequencing pipeline. Some IMGT-functional V segments, including TRBV6-2 and TRBV6-3, could not be distinguished by the 87-base-pair reads and were therefore excluded. A further reported finding was that TCR beta sequences accurately predicted the HLA-A and HLA-B alleles for most subjects in the first cohort. Most TCR sequences were seen in very few donors, while some public TCRs were found in many individuals. According to a later genetic analysis, donors in an Asian-associated ancestry cluster had fewer N-insertions in productive TCRs than the approximately 630-donor mean. Assigning TCR associations to individual alleles was difficult when HLA alleles, especially DR and DQ, strongly co-occurred. In this cohort, only TCR beta chains were sequenced, and detectable features were limited by the absence of alpha or paired-chain data. In a later analysis, 16,951 TCR beta sequences were associated with specific HLA alleles at a false discovery rate of 0.05. Broadly in line with IMGT annotations, most TCR beta V segments showed up in productive rearrangements about 90% or about 30% of the time in an earlier analysis of under 700 of the donors. According to a later analysis, most CMV-associated TCR beta chains appeared to be HLA-restricted, and the HLA associations seemed to be driven largely by CMV exposure. In both the original and validation cohorts, the classifier was reported to diagnose cytomegalovirus status with high specificity and sensitivity. HLA typing was unavailable for some donors at each locus, so association tests used only the typed subset. A later analysis found that HLA-associated TCR beta chains were more clonally expanded and had lower generation probabilities than equally common non-associated chains. In a later analysis, the rate of TCR association differed among HLA loci, with DRB1 alleles having the most associated TCRs and HLA-C alleles having the fewest. The study listed approximately 150 TCR beta chains as associated with cytomegalovirus. In vitro tests confirmed that three of the cytomegalovirus-associated TCR beta chains recognize cytomegalovirus antigens. Linkage disequilibrium might explain the correlated functional status among segregating V segments, but an unknown experimental factor could not be excluded. For the cohort, immune exposure information was limited to CMV serostatus. The authors suggested that the approach could potentially be extended to other disease states and immunological phenotypes. The presence/absence analyses assumed that sequencing depth was roughly uniform across donors, and that assumption may not be true. According to a later analysis, parvovirus B19, influenza, CMV and Epstein-Barr virus appeared linked to several top co-occurrence clusters. Because counts were too low, about 15 rarely observed V segments, including chromosome 9 orphons, were left out of the earlier analysis of approximately 580 of the donors.

The cohort consisted of approximately 690 healthy bone marrow donors. At the time of sampling, all cohort members were nominally healthy, though unrecorded immune exposures were likely present. The donor was CMV seropositive and belonged to the group of over 250 seropositive cohort members. A peripheral blood sample was provided by each donor, and peripheral blood mononuclear cells were used for TCR beta sequencing. The Qiagen DNeasy Blood Extraction Kit was used to extract genomic DNA from the blood cell samples. The library was generated by the immunoSEQ multiplex PCR assay. For the multiplex PCR, a mixture combining 60 forward primers for TCR Vbeta segments and 13 reverse primers for TCR Jbeta segments was used. The CDR3 region of rearranged TCR beta genes was amplified from genomic DNA by a multiplex PCR assay. The amplified TCR beta libraries were sequenced on the Illumina HiSeq System as 87-base-pair reads. The authors' analysis ran thus. Across the 670 or so repertoires, a later analysis counted about 81 million unique TCR beta chains, approximately 12 million of which were shared by at least two donors. Raw reads were error-corrected and collapsed into unique sequences by a nearest-neighbor algorithm in which closely related sequences were merged to remove PCR and sequencing errors. V, D and J gene segments were assigned by aligning CDR3 sequences to IMGT reference sequences. Each retained sequence needed at least a six-nucleotide match to both a V gene segment and a J gene segment. A rearrangement counted as productive if the CDR3 had no stop codons and remained in frame with V and J, and every other rearrangement counted as non-productive. CDR3 was defined according to IMGT convention as the region running from the second conserved V-encoded cysteine to the conserved J-encoded phenylalanine. Sequences without an unambiguous match to a single V gene segment were excluded from the earlier analysis of several hundred of the donors. An earlier analysis of 450 to 650 of the donors called V segments functional above 56.7% productive rearrangements and segregating when the between-donor standard deviation exceeded 5%. A statistical classification framework was built for diagnosing cytomegalovirus status from the catalog of TCR beta chain sequences. V and J gene assignment, in a later analysis, came from comparing TCR nucleotide sequences with IMGT/GENE-DB human TR gene sequences. Using the TCRdist pipeline, a later analysis assigned CDR3 sequences along with most-parsimonious VDJ recombination scenarios. A later analysis defined each TCR beta chain by its CDR3 amino acid sequence plus V-gene family, and excluded reads lacking a unique V-gene family. In a later analysis, 500 to 650 highly shared, low-generation-probability nucleotide sequences were removed to address suspected cross-contamination and a sequencing artifact. A later analysis calculated a clonal expansion index for each public chain from normalized within-repertoire ranks of inferred template counts. In a later analysis, generation probabilities were computed using a VDJ recombination model fitted to out-of-frame rearrangements, and the results were checked against IGoR. A later analysis scored TCR-TCR, TCR-HLA and TCR-CMV co-occurrence with hypergeometric tests, applying a repertoire-size bias correction to TCR pairs. In a later analysis, false discovery rates were estimated by permuting HLA or CMV assignments 20 times. In a later analysis, co-occurring TCRs were grouped with DBSCAN, and TCRdist sequence similarity was added when clustering was performed within HLA-allele-positive subsets. Repertoires with fewer than 30,000 or more than 120,000 public chains, plus five repertoires with anomalous nucleotide sharing, were excluded from co-occurrence clustering. TCRdb obtained this table from immuneACCESS and retained in-frame rearrangements with V and J assigned. These tables miss some clones; where compared with another copy, unresolved V genes account for less than half of the shortfall, and the remainder is unexplained. The V and J calls and the clone size are those of that table, but D and trimming were determined from the DNA. For this sample there are about 180,000 clones; 65% to 85% appear just once. Around 3.1% of the sample is held by the ten biggest clonotypes.

The chain is made from TRBV11-2 and TRBJ2-5; TRBD1 matches 9 bases in the middle. The source of this sequence is a woman in her forties or fifties in good health and CMV-seropositive. Sequenced: PBMCs. The CDR3 region: CASSSGTGWETQYF. The DNA is as follows: TGTGCCAGCAGCTCCGGGACAGGGTGGGAGACCCAGTACTTC.